This T cell receptor (beta chain) was observed in a study of monozygotic twins with inflammatory bowel disease (dated by TCRdb to the late 2010s). Background for the entire study: The full study comprised 28 monozygotic twin pairs: nine German pairs (four IBD-concordant, five IBD-discordant) and 19 IBD-discordant Danish pairs. Each individual had, on average, about 151 000 unique TCRalpha sequences and 181 000 unique TCRbeta sequences available for analysis. Within discordant pairs, disease-associated traits were sought mainly by comparing IBD patients with their genetically identical healthy co-twins.

From each donor, a roughly 2.3 ml peripheral blood sample was drawn into PAXgene tubes and stored at -80 degrees C. Without T cell sorting, total RNA was isolated from whole blood using the PAXgene blood miRNA kit on an automated QIAcube. Peripheral blood from monozygotic twin pairs who were concordant or discordant for inflammatory bowel disease underwent deep TCRalpha and TCRbeta repertoire profiling using unique molecular barcoding. For every twin pair, smoking habits were documented, and each individual was categorised as a current, former or never smoker. As concerns this clonotype: The clone's antigen remains unknown.

Overall results and qualifications from the work: Compared with healthy twins, IBD patients shared fewer clonotypes with other individuals, and the difference was most pronounced in patients with signs of disease activity. No difference in repertoire similarity was observed between concordant and discordant twins, possibly owing to limited statistical power. Distinction between different T cell subtypes could not be achieved in the analysis. Measured by the inverse Simpson index, TCRbeta repertoire diversity was lower in IBD patients than in their healthy co-twins. Background noise and inter-individual variability may have been introduced into the repertoires by the differing immunosuppressive treatments among patients. The results gave no support for a single strong signal or clonotype linked to IBD.

The CDR3 has 15 amino acids, counting the end cysteine and phenylalanine. The entry carries no DNA sequence. The CDR1 and CDR2 encoded by the germline V gene are MNHNS and SASEGT. Library method: 5' RACE. Preparation of each TCR library used roughly 3.5 ug of total RNA. For each sample, cDNA synthesis with SMARTScribe reverse transcriptase was split into eight separate reactions. During cDNA synthesis, template switching introduced unique molecular identifiers that contained a 6-nucleotide sample barcode. TCRalpha and TCRbeta cDNA was amplified in two nested PCRs of 16 and 9 cycles, and bead purification was carried out after each PCR. Before amplification, cDNA was treated with uracil DNA-glycosylase and purified using the QIAquick PCR purification kit. The second PCR was the step at which Illumina TruSeq-compatible adapters and sample-specific barcodes were added. Library quality and concentration were assessed using TapeStation and Qubit, and approximately 5 ng of each library was pooled. Pooled libraries were sequenced on an Illumina HiSeq2500 single-index Rapid Run with 2 x 100 bp reads and custom sequencing primers. Per the source publication's procedure: PCR and sequencing errors were corrected by UMI-based consensus assembly using MiGEC version 1.2.6. MiXCR version 2.1.1 was used for V(D)J alignment, clonotype assembly and CDR3 extraction. Gene usage, clonotype sharing and MAIT/NKT TCR abundance were normalised by analysing the top 1000, 10 000 and 20 000 clonotypes per sample. After downsampling to 27 000 UMIs, diversity was calculated as the inverse Simpson index using the vegan R package. Paired Mann-Whitney U tests on discordant twin pairs were used, with Benjamini-Hochberg multiple-testing correction. After the reads were reprocessed by TCRdb, one entry was made per CDR3 protein sequence, with no DNA. The V and J calls and clone size come from TCRdb's table, not from the authors' own analysis. The table kept for this sample lists approximately 160,000 distinct CDR3 sequences. The top ten hold 7.4% of the sample.

Recombination linked TRBV6-1 to TRBJ1-6. The specimen was blood. The receptor's source is a human donor with ulcerative colitis or Crohn's disease, or a healthy co-twin of an affected twin (not recorded which). This receptor carries the CDR3 CASRPFHFTNSPLHF.